A selection of T cell receptor beta chains follows, all from one sample in a study of cytomegalovirus exposure and HLA in healthy donors. Sequencing was performed with immunoSEQ multiplex PCR; in TCRdb, only in-frame clones are kept and a portion is missing. The table includes fewer than 55,000 clones, around three quarters detected once. Sample: PBMCs. These receptors originate from a woman aged 45-65 years in good health and CMV-seropositive. CDR3s include the opening cysteine and the closing phenylalanine or tryptophan. Fields, in order: CDR3 protein, CDR3 DNA, D gene, clone size, J gene, V gene. D genes are given only for firm matches. The size entry is marked missing in some rows and otherwise reads once, few, many or a size class.

CDR3: CASRMTGGNTEAFF; DNA: TGTGCCAGCAGAATGACAGGGGGTAACACTGAAGCTTTCTTT; D: TRBD1; size: few; J: TRBJ1-1; V: TRBV25-1
CDR3: CSVISPRGAKNIQYF; DNA: TGCAGCGTTATCAGCCCCCGCGGGGCCAAAAACATTCAGTACTTC; D: .; size: .; J: TRBJ2-4; V: TRBV29-1
CDR3: CAWSQHLNTEAFF; DNA: TGTGCCTGGAGCCAACATCTGAACACTGAAGCTTTCTTT; D: .; size: .; J: TRBJ1-1; V: TRBV30
CDR3: CASSQPGGQGSEAFF; DNA: TGTGCCAGCAGCCAACCCGGAGGACAGGGATCTGAAGCTTTCTTT; D: TRBD1; size: .; J: TRBJ1-1; V: TRBV4-2
CDR3: CASSQELAYEQYF; DNA: TGTGCCAGCAGCCAAGAACTAGCCTACGAGCAGTACTTC; D: .; size: .; J: TRBJ2-7; V: TRBV4-2
CDR3: CASSLEGGPDYGYTF; DNA: TGTGCCAGCAGCTTGGAAGGGGGCCCGGACTATGGCTACACCTTC; D: TRBD1; size: .; J: TRBJ1-2; V: TRBV5-6
CDR3: CASSLQGASTEAFF; DNA: TGTGCCAGCAGCCTACAGGGGGCAAGCACTGAAGCTTTCTTT; D: TRBD1; size: .; J: TRBJ1-1; V: TRBV7-9
CDR3: CASSQAQGTGNVYTF; DNA: TGTGCCAGCAGCCAAGCCCAGGGGACGGGAAACGTCTACACCTTC; D: .; size: .; J: TRBJ1-2; V: TRBV4-2
CDR3: CASSVRASGRAKSSYNEQFF; DNA: TGTGCCAGCAGCGTAAGGGCCAGCGGGAGGGCCAAGAGCTCCTACAATGAGCAGTTCTTC; D: TRBD2; size: few; J: TRBJ2-1; V: TRBV9
CDR3: CASSPAGAYGYTF; DNA: TGTGCCAGCAGTCCCGCGGGAGCCTATGGCTACACCTTC; D: .; size: .; J: TRBJ1-2; V: TRBV28
CDR3: CASSSNGQGGTEAFF; DNA: TGTGCCAGCAGCTCTAACGGACAGGGGGGGACTGAAGCTTTCTTT; D: TRBD1; size: few; J: TRBJ1-1; V: TRBV11-1
CDR3: CSAGGLAEEYF; DNA: TGCAGCGCCGGCGGACTAGCGGAGGAGTACTTC; D: TRBD2; size: .; J: TRBJ2-7; V: TRBV29-1
CDR3: CASSIGTSLETQYF; DNA: TGTGCCAGTAGTATAGGAACTAGCTTGGAGACCCAGTACTTC; D: .; size: .; J: TRBJ2-5; V: TRBV19
CDR3: CASSTTGWAKNIQYF; DNA: TGTGCCAGCAGCACGACAGGGTGGGCCAAAAACATTCAGTACTTC; D: TRBD1; size: .; J: TRBJ2-4; V: TRBV7-9
CDR3: CASSPSAGGGYTF; DNA: TGTGCCAGCTCACCATCGGCAGGAGGGGGCTACACCTTC; D: .; size: once; J: TRBJ1-2; V: TRBV18
CDR3: CASSLGQIENTEAFF; DNA: TGTGCCAGCAGCCTAGGACAGATCGAAAACACTGAAGCTTTCTTT; D: .; size: .; J: TRBJ1-1; V: TRBV7-2
CDR3: CASSEAPGQNYGYTF; DNA: TGTGCCAGCAGTGAAGCTCCGGGACAGAACTATGGCTACACCTTC; D: TRBD1; size: .; J: TRBJ1-2; V: TRBV6-1
CDR3: CASSFNGLIQGADEQFF; DNA: TGTGCCAGCAGTTTTAACGGCCTAATACAGGGGGCTGATGAGCAGTTCTTC; D: TRBD1; size: few; J: TRBJ2-1; V: TRBV28
CDR3: CASRWGTSTYEQYF; DNA: TGTGCCAGCCGGTGGGGGACTTCCACCTACGAGCAGTACTTC; D: .; size: .; J: TRBJ2-7; V: TRBV2
CDR3: CASSLNSLNTEAFF; DNA: TGTGCCAGCAGCTTGAACTCCTTGAACACTGAAGCTTTCTTT; D: .; size: .; J: TRBJ1-1; V: TRBV7-2
CDR3: CASSVVASGQELFF; DNA: TGTGCCAGCAGCGTGGTGGCTAGCGGACAGGAGCTGTTTTTT; D: TRBD2; size: .; J: TRBJ2-2; V: TRBV9
CDR3: CASSMVRDFYGYTF; DNA: TGTGCCAGCAGTATGGTTCGGGATTTCTATGGCTACACCTTC; D: .; size: few; J: TRBJ1-2; V: TRBV2
CDR3: CASSLGIAHVYEQYF; DNA: TGCGCCAGCAGCTTGGGAATAGCCCACGTCTACGAGCAGTACTTC; D: .; size: .; J: TRBJ2-7; V: TRBV5-1
CDR3: CASSLVGTGAYEQYF; DNA: TGTGCCAGCAGTTTAGTCGGGACAGGTGCCTACGAGCAGTACTTC; D: TRBD1; size: .; J: TRBJ2-7; V: TRBV28
CDR3: CASSMPTKTGRTEAFF; DNA: TGTGCCAGTAGTATGCCTACTAAGACAGGGCGGACTGAAGCTTTCTTT; D: TRBD1; size: few; J: TRBJ1-1; V: TRBV19
CDR3: CASSPTGGSGTYEQYF; DNA: TGTGCCAGCAGCCCGACCGGAGGAAGCGGAACCTACGAGCAGTACTTC; D: .; size: .; J: TRBJ2-7; V: TRBV27
CDR3: CASSRGLASSSYEQYF; DNA: TGTGCCAGCTCCCGTGGACTAGCGAGCAGCTCCTACGAGCAGTACTTC; D: TRBD2; size: .; J: TRBJ2-7; V: TRBV18
CDR3: CASSPQIGGRAGEQFF; DNA: TGCGCCAGCAGCCCCCAGATTGGCGGGAGGGCAGGGGAGCAGTTCTTC; D: TRBD2; size: .; J: TRBJ2-1; V: TRBV4-3
CDR3: CASSPRRGQGIVQETQYF; DNA: TGTGCCAGCTCACCTCGGAGGGGACAGGGGATAGTACAAGAGACCCAGTACTTC; D: TRBD1; size: .; J: TRBJ2-5; V: TRBV18
CDR3: CSVGGDRAYEQYF; DNA: TGCAGCGTTGGGGGGGACAGAGCCTACGAGCAGTACTTC; D: .; size: .; J: TRBJ2-7; V: TRBV29-1
CDR3: CAISGGKRGGFSYEQYF; DNA: TGTGCCATCAGTGGGGGGAAGCGGGGGGGGTTCTCCTACGAGCAGTACTTC; D: TRBD2; size: few; J: TRBJ2-7; V: TRBV10-3
CDR3: CASSFGTRGEQYF; DNA: TGTGCCAGCAGCTTTGGGACTAGAGGCGAGCAGTACTTC; D: TRBD2; size: .; J: TRBJ2-7; V: TRBV7-9
CDR3: CTGVAGGLAGYNEQFF; DNA: TGCACAGGGGTAGCAGGGGGACTAGCGGGTTACAATGAGCAGTTCTTC; D: TRBD2; size: .; J: TRBJ2-1; V: TRBV29-1
CDR3: CASSLDGTYNEQFF; DNA: TGTGCCAGCAGCTTAGATGGTACTTACAATGAGCAGTTCTTC; D: .; size: .; J: TRBJ2-1; V: TRBV7-2
CDR3: CASSSPGGRNYGYTF; DNA: TGTGCCAGCAGTTCTCCAGGGGGTAGGAACTATGGCTACACCTTC; D: TRBD1; size: few; J: TRBJ1-2; V: TRBV6-5